This T cell receptor (beta chain) was obtained from a study of T cell repertoires and HLA-DP antigens. Study-level background: Donor ages ranged from 18-to-29 to 60-to-69; a couple of men, one woman.

The CDR3 is 15 residues long. Looked up from germline, CDR1 is GTSNPN and CDR2 is SVGIG (reference sequence). The J segment lost 5 bases and the V segment lost 1 base, leaving 8 bases of the junction unmatched. A remark on this clone: Its target is not known.

The table came from immunoSEQ multiplex PCR; TCRdb's copy has only in-frame clones and leaves some out. The table lists about 89,000 clones, roughly 86% of them singletons, with around 1.7% in the top ten. The rearrangement joins TRBV30 to TRBJ2-5, with TRBD2 matching 9 bases. This sequence originates from a man aged 50 to 60 in good health and CMV-seronegative. Sequences were obtained from CD4+ T cells from PBMCs. The chain's CDR3 is CAWSGGGGARETQYF. CDR3 nucleotides: TGTGCCTGGAGTGGCGGCGGGGGGGCCCGGGAGACCCAGTACTTC. The variable domain in full, completed from reference TRBV30 and TRBJ2-5, reads SQTIHQWPATLVQPVGSPLSLECTVEGTSNPNLYWYRQAAGRGLQLLFYSVGIGQISSEVPQNLSASRPQDRQFILSSKKLLLSDSGFYLCAWSGGGGARETQYFGPGTRLLVL.